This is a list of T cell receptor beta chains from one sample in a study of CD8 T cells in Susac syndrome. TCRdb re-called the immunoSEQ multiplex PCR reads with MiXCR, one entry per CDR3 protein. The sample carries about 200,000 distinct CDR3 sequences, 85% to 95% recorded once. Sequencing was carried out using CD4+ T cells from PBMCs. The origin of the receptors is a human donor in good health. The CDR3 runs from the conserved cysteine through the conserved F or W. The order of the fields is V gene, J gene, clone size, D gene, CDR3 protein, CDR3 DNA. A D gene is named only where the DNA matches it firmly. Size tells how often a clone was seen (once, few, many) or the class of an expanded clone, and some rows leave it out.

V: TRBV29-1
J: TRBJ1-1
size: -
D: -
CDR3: CSVEGGHGGTEAFF
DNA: TGCAGCGTTGAAGGGGGGCACGGGGGCACTGAAGCTTTCTTT

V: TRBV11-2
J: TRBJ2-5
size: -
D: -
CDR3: CASSLDNPKKTQYF
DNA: TGTGCCAGCAGCCTGGACAACCCGAAAAAGACCCAGTACTTC

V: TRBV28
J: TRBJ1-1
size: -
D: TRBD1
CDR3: CASSPRQGATGNTEAFF
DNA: TGTGCCAGCAGCCCTCGACAGGGGGCGACGGGGAACACTGAAGCTTTCTTT

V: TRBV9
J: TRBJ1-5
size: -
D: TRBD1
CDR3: CASSPGTGWNNQPQHF
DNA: TGTGCCAGCAGCCCTGGGACAGGGTGGAACAATCAGCCCCAGCATTTT

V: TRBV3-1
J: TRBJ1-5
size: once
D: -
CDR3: CASSQSPGRNQPQHF
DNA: TGTGCCAGCAGCCAGTCACCGGGACGTAATCAGCCCCAGCATTTT

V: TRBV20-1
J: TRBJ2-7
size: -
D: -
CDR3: CSARENRDFYLGSYEQYF
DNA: TGCAGTGCTAGAGAAAACCGGGACTTCTATTTAGGATCCTACGAGCAGTACTTC

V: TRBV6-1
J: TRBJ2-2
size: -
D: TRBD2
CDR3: CASSPPGLASPNTGELFF
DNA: TGTGCCAGCAGTCCCCCGGGACTAGCGTCTCCGAACACCGGGGAGCTGTTTTTT

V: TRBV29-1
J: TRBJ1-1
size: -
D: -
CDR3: CSVYDGNTEAFF
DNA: TGCAGCGTTTACGACGGGAACACTGAAGCTTTCTTT

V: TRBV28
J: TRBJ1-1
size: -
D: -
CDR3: CASRQGLDTEAFF
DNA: TGTGCCAGCAGACAGGGACTAGACACTGAAGCTTTCTTT

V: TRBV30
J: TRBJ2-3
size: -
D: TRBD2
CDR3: CAQGLAGADTQYF
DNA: TGTGCCCAGGGACTAGCGGGAGCCGATACGCAGTATTTT

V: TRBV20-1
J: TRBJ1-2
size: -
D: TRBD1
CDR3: CSATPRDRDNYGYTF
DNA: TGCAGTGCAACCCCGAGGGACAGGGATAACTATGGCTACACCTTC

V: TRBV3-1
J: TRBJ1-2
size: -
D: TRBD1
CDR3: CASSPWDRGVYGYTF
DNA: TGTGCCAGCAGCCCTTGGGACAGAGGAGTCTATGGCTACACCTTC

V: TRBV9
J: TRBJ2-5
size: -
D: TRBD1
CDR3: CASSGTGYLETQYF
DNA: TGTGCCAGCAGCGGGACAGGATACCTAGAGACCCAGTACTTC

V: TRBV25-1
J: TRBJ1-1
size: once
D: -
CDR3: CASSEFREREAFF
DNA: TGTGCCAGCAGTGAGTTCAGGGAACGCGAAGCTTTCTTT

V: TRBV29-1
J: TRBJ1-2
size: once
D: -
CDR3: CSVEAQGRGYTF
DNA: TGCAGCGTAGAGGCCCAGGGTCGGGGCTACACCTTC

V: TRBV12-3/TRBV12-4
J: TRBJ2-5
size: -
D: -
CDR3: CASSLKVETQYF
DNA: TGTGCCAGCAGTTTAAAGGTGGAGACCCAGTACTTC

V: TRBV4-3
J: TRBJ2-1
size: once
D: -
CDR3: CASSQDWNEQFF
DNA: TGCGCCAGCAGCCAAGACTGGAACGAGCAGTTCTTC

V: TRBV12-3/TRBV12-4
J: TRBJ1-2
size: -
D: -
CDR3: CASSVQGNYGYTF
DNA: TGTGCCAGCAGCGTACAGGGAAACTATGGCTACACCTTC

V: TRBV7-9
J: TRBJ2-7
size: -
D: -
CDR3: CASRQDSYEQYF
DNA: TGTGCCAGCAGACAGGACAGCTACGAGCAGTACTTC

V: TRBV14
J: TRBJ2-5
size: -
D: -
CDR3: CASSHQGLETQYF
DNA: TGTGCCAGCAGCCACCAGGGCTTAGAGACCCAGTACTTC

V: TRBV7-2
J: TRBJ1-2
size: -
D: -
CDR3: CASSLGVLELRYTF
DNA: TGTGCCAGCAGCTTAGGCGTTCTCGAATTACGCTACACCTTC

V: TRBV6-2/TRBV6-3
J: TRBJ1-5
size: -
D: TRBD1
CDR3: CASLPNDRGYQPQHF
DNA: TGTGCCAGCCTGCCCAACGACAGGGGGTATCAGCCCCAGCATTTT

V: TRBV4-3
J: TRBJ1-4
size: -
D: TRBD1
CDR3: CASSQGQENEKLFF
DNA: TGCGCCAGCAGCCAGGGACAGGAGAATGAAAAACTGTTTTTT

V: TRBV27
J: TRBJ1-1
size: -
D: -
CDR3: CASSLFPPGVASNTEAFF
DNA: TGTGCCAGCAGTTTATTCCCCCCCGGAGTTGCGTCGAACACTGAAGCTTTCTTT

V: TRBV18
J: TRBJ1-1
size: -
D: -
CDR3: CASLEPNTEAFF
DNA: TGTGCCAGCCTAGAACCCAACACTGAAGCTTTCTTT

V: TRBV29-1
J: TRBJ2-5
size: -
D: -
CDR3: CSVRDPETQYF
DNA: TGCAGCGTCCGGGACCCGGAGACCCAGTACTTC

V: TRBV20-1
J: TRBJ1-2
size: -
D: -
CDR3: CSASRSGANYGYTF
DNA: TGCAGTGCTAGCCGATCCGGGGCTAACTATGGCTACACCTTC

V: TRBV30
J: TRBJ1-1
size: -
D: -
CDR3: CAWSIGRLAEAFF
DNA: TGTGCCTGGAGTATCGGCAGGCTCGCTGAAGCTTTCTTT

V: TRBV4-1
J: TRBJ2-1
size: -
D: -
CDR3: CASSQDPVKTNEQFF
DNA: TGCGCCAGCAGCCAAGACCCCGTTAAGACGAATGAGCAGTTCTTC

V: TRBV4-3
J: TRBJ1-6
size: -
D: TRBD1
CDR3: CASSQTGTANSPLHF
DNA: TGCGCCAGCAGTCAGACCGGGACAGCCAATTCACCCCTCCACTTT

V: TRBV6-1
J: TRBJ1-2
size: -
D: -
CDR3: CASSEAPDGGNGYTF
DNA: TGTGCCAGCAGTGAAGCGCCCGACGGCGGAAATGGCTACACCTTC

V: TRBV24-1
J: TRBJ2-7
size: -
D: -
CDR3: CATSKRRTYEQYF
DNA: TGTGCCACCAGTAAACGCCGAACCTACGAGCAGTACTTC

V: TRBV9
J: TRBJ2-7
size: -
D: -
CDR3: CASSVGPDSSYEQYF
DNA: TGTGCCAGCAGCGTAGGTCCGGACAGTTCCTACGAGCAGTACTTC

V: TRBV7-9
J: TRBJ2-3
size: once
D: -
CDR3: CASSPTTYTQYF
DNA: TGTGCCAGCAGCCCGACTACCTATACGCAGTATTTT

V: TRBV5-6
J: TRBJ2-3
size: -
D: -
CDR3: CASSSAPLTPYF
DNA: TGTGCCAGCAGCTCGGCCCCCTTAACACCGTATTTT

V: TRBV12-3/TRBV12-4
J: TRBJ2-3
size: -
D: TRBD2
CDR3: CASSLGLDPSTDTQYF
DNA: TGTGCCAGCAGTCTAGGACTAGACCCTAGCACAGATACGCAGTATTTT

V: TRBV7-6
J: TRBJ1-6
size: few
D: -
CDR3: CASSTEGGSPLHF
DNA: TGTGCCAGCAGCACGGAAGGGGGGTCACCCCTCCACTTT

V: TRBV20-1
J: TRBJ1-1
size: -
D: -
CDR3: CRAKTRAVDTEAFF
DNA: TGCAGAGCTAAGACAAGGGCAGTCGACACTGAAGCTTTCTTT

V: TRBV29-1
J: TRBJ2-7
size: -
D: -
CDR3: CSASPPGSSYEQYF
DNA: TGCAGCGCTTCACCGCCGGGAAGCTCCTACGAGCAGTACTTC

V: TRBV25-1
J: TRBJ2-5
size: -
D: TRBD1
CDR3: CASSSQGAETQYF
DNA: TGTGCCAGCAGTTCCCAGGGGGCTGAGACCCAGTACTTC

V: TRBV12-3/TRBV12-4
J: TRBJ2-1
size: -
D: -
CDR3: CASSLLVGADNEQFF
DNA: TGTGCCAGCAGTTTATTGGTCGGGGCCGACAATGAGCAGTTCTTC

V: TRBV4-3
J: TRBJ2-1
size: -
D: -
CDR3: CASSQDRGLNEQFF
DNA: TGCGCCAGCAGCCAAGATCGGGGCCTCAATGAGCAGTTCTTC

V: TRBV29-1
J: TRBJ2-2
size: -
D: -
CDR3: CSVVWANTGELFF
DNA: TGCAGCGTTGTATGGGCGAACACCGGGGAGCTGTTTTTT

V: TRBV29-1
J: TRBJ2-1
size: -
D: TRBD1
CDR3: CSVETGSNEQFF
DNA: TGCAGCGTTGAGACAGGGTCCAATGAGCAGTTCTTC

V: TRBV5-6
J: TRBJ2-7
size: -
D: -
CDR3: CASSLFSGQASYEQYF
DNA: TGTGCCAGCAGCTTGTTTAGCGGACAAGCCTCCTACGAGCAGTACTTC

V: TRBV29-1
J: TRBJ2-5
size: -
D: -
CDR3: CSGGRTGETQYF
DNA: TGCAGCGGGGGGAGGACAGGAGAGACCCAGTACTTC

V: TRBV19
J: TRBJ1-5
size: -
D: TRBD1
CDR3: CASTGQGGQPQHF
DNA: TGTGCCAGTACGGGACAGGGGGGTCAGCCCCAGCATTTT

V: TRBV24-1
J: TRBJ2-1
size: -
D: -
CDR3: CATSDSRSYNEQFF
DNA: TGTGCCACCAGTGATTCACGCTCCTACAATGAGCAGTTCTTC

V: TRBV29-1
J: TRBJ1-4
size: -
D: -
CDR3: CSVVFNGNEKLFF
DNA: TGCAGCGTTGTGTTTAACGGTAATGAAAAACTGTTTTTT

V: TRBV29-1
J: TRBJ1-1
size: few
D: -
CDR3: CSVEVQGLNTEAFF
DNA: TGCAGCGTTGAGGTCCAGGGGCTGAACACTGAAGCTTTCTTT

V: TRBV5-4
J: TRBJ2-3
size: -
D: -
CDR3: CASSLSSDTQYF
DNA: TGTGCCAGCAGCTTGTCCTCAGATACGCAGTATTTT

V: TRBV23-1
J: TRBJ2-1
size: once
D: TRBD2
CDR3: CASSLDSGGHYYNEQFF
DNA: TGCGCCAGCAGTCTAGATTCGGGGGGTCATTACTACAATGAGCAGTTCTTC

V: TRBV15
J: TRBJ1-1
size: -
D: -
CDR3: CATSREWSSPEAFF
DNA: TGTGCCACCAGCAGAGAGTGGAGTTCCCCTGAAGCTTTCTTT

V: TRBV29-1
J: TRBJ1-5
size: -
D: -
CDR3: CSVSTQGNQPQHF
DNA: TGCAGCGTTTCGACCCAGGGCAATCAGCCCCAGCATTTT

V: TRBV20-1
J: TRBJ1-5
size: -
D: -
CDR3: CSARWGGSNQPQHF
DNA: TGCAGTGCTAGATGGGGGGGTAGCAATCAGCCCCAGCATTTT

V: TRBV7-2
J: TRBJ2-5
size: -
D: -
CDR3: CASSLEIRETQYF
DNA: TGTGCCAGCAGCTTAGAAATCCGGGAGACCCAGTACTTC

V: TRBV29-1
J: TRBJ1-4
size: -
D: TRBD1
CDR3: CSVDPGQGSEKLFF
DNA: TGCAGCGTAGACCCGGGACAGGGATCTGAAAAACTGTTTTTT

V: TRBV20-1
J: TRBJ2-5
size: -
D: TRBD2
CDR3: CSARDALTSGTVETQYF
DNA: TGCAGTGCTAGAGACGCATTAACTAGCGGCACCGTGGAGACCCAGTACTTC

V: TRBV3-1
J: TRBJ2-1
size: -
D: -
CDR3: CASSQGLGTGQFF
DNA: TGTGCCAGCAGCCAAGGCTTGGGGACCGGGCAGTTCTTC